A single sample gave rise to the 12 T cell receptor beta chains below, sequenced in a study of identifying expanded T cells in peripheral blood. Clones were sequenced by immunoSEQ multiplex PCR, and TCRdb holds only the in-frame ones, with some missing. The table includes 75,000 to 95,000 clones, 89% detected once. Sequencing used blood. These receptors all stem from a person aged 18 to 69 in good health.

The chain joins TRBV19 to TRBJ1-2; TRBD1 is a possible D gene (5 bases). CDR3 length: 14 amino acids. Germline V gene sequence: CDR1 LNHDA, CDR2 SQIVND (reference sequence). The V gene lost 6 bases and the J gene lost 2 bases, with 13 bases spanning the gap. The CDR3 region has the DNA TGTGCCAGTAGCACATCCAGGGCGAACTATGGCTACACCTTC. Protein sequence: CASSTSRANYGYTF.

This chain connects TRBV18 to TRBJ1-1; tentatively, D is TRBD1 (5 bases). The V end lost 2 bases, the J end lost 6 bases, and 16 bases lay between the germline ends. The germline gives CDR1 KGHSH, CDR2 LQKENI. CDR3 length equals 15 residues. Here the CDR3 reads CASSPTVGGVPEAFF. DNA for the CDR3: TGTGCCAGCTCACCAACGGTCGGGGGGGTCCCTGAAGCTTTCTTT.

This clone has just one count. The rearrangement links TRBV27 to TRBJ2-4; weak D call: TRBD1 (6 bases). The V end lost 6 bases, the J end lost 9 bases, and 24 bases lay between the germline ends. The CDR3 runs 16 residues. Germline loops: CDR1 MNHEY, CDR2 SMNVEV (reference sequence). DNA of the CDR3: TGTGCCAGCAGCACGACGCCAACAGGGTCGAGGGGCATTCAGTACTTC. It encodes CASSTTPTGSRGIQYF.

The CDR3 loop reads CASGGGGNQPQHF. The CDR3 region has the DNA TGTGCCAGCGGGGGCGGGGGCAATCAGCCCCAGCATTTT. The rearrangement links TRBV25-1 to TRBJ1-5; tentative D call: TRBD1 (6 bases). There are 13 residues in the CDR3. Deletions cut 8 bases from V and 2 bases from J, with 10 bases between. Looked up from germline, CDR1 is MGHDK and CDR2 is SYGVNS. Filled out from reference TRBV25-1 and TRBJ1-5, the complete variable domain reads EADIYQTPRYLVIGTGKKITLECSQTMGHDKMYWYQQDPGMELHLIHYSYGVNSTEKGDLSSESTVSRIRTEHFPLTLESARPSHTSQYLCASGGGGNQPQHFGDGTRLSIL.

The chain links TRBV13 to TRBJ2-3, with D unresolved. The CDR3 is 12 amino acids. Germline values: CDR1 PRHDT, CDR2 FYEKMQ (reference sequence). Trimming removed 4 bases from V and 6 bases from J, with 8 bases in between. CDR3 amino acids: CASSYSSDTQYF. The DNA of the CDR3 is TGTGCCAGCAGCTATTCTTCCGATACGCAGTATTTT.

This sequence joins TRBV6-6 and TRBJ2-1; TRBD1 is a possible D gene (6 bases). CDR1 is MNHNY, CDR2 SVGAGI, per germline (reference sequence). CDR3 length: 16 amino acids. V was cut by 0 bases and J by 5 bases, with 14 bases left in between. The CDR3 loop is CASSYSLQGSDNEQFF. The CDR3 DNA is TGTGCCAGCAGTTACTCGTTACAGGGATCTGACAATGAGCAGTTCTTC.

The J gene is TRBJ2-4, the V gene TRBV7-3; possible D gene TRBD2, 6 bases. Trimming removed 5 bases from V and 8 bases from J, with 13 bases in between. CDR3 length: 13 amino acids. Germline V gives CDR1 SGHTA, CDR2 FQGTGA. CDR3 sequence: CASSLQGGDIQYF. The DNA for the CDR3 is TGTGCCAGCAGCCTCCAGGGCGGGGACATTCAGTACTTC.

V gene TRBV25-1 combines with J gene TRBJ1-2; D is possibly TRBD1 (6 bases). V lost 3 bases and J lost 0, with 14 bases in between. CDR3 length: 16 residues. In germline, CDR1 is MGHDK, CDR2 SYGVNS. CDR3 sequence reads: CASSDGQGSTNYGYTF. DNA for the CDR3: TGTGCCAGCAGTGATGGGCAGGGGTCTACTAACTATGGCTACACCTTC.

The V gene is TRBV4-3, the J gene TRBJ2-1, with 8 nucleotides matching TRBD2. The CDR3 totals 16 residues. The junction had 7 bases not matched to a gene; V was cut back by 5 bases and J by 1 base. The germline CDR1 and CDR2 sequences are LGHNA and YSLEER. CDR3 amino acids: CASSVVGLASYNEQFF. Here the CDR3 DNA reads TGCGCCAGCAGCGTCGTAGGACTAGCTTCCTACAATGAGCAGTTCTTC.

V usage is TRBV25-1 and J usage is TRBJ1-6, with D unresolved. V gave up 5 bases and J gave up 4 bases, with 15 bases separating them. CDR1 and CDR2 from the germline V gene are MGHDK and SYGVNS. The CDR3 covers 16 residues. CDR3 sequence (DNA): TGTGCCAGCAGTAACCCGGGGAACTATTATAATTCACCCCTCCACTTT. It codes for CASSNPGNYYNSPLHF.

The chain combines TRBV5-4 with TRBJ1-2, with 8 bases aligning to TRBD1. Germline-derived CDR1 and CDR2 are SGHNT and YYREEE (reference sequence). The CDR3 spans 15 residues. V shed 4 bases, J shed 5 bases, and the junction held 10 bases outside the gene matches. CDR3 sequence (DNA): TGTGCCAGCAGCACCAGGACAGGGAAGGGGTATGGCTACACCTTC. Protein sequence: CASSTRTGKGYGYTF.

The chain is built from TRBV7-2 and TRBJ2-5; 7 nucleotides match TRBD2. Germline CDR1 SGHTA, CDR2 FQGNSA. CDR3 length: 13 residues. V shed 5 bases and J 3 bases; nucleotides not matched to a gene: 3. The CDR3 protein is CASSGRGEETQYF. The CDR3, as DNA: TGTGCCAGCAGCGGCCGGGGGGAAGAGACCCAGTACTTC.